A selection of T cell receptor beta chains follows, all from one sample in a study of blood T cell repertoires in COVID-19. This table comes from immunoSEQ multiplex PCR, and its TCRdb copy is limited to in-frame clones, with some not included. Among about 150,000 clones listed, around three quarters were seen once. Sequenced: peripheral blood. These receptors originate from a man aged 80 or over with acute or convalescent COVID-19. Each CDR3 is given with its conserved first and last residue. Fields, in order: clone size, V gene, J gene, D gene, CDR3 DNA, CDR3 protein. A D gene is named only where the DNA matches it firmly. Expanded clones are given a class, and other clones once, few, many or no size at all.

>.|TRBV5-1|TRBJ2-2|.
TGCGCCAGCAGCTTGGCAACAAAGAACACCGGGGAGCTGTTTTTT
CASSLATKNTGELFF
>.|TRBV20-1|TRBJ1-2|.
TGCAGTGCTAGTACCGCCGGGTCCGGCTATGGCTACACCTTC
CSASTAGSGYGYTF
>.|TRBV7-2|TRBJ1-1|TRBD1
TGTGCCAGCAGCCGGACAGGGGGCGTGAACACTGAAGCTTTCTTT
CASSRTGGVNTEAFF
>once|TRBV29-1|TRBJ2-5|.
TGCAGCGTTGCCAGGTCTCCAGAGACCCAGTACTTC
CSVARSPETQYF
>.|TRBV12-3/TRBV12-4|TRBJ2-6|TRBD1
TGTGCCAGCAGTTTAGGGACAGGGTACGTCCTGACTTTC
CASSLGTGYVLTF
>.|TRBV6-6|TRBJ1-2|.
TGTGCCAGCAGCTACGGGGCTTCTAACTATGGCTACACCTTC
CASSYGASNYGYTF
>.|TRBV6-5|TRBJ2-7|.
TGTGCCAGCAGTTACGGACTGCCCTACGAGCAGTACTTC
CASSYGLPYEQYF
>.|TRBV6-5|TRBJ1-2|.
TGTGCCAGCGGCGACAGTTACTATGGCTACACCTTC
CASGDSYYGYTF
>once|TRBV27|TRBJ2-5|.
TGTGCCAGCAGCAGAAACACAGGGACCCAAGAGACCCAGTACTTC
CASSRNTGTQETQYF
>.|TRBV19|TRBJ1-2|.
TGTGCCAGTACCGTGGACGACAGGTTTACCCCTAACTATGGCTACACCTTC
CASTVDDRFTPNYGYTF
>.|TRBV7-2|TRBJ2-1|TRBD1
TGTGCCAGACCGACAGGGGGATCCTACAATGAGCAGTTCTTC
CARPTGGSYNEQFF
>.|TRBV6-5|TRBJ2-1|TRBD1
TGTGCCAGCAGATCCGACAGGGGGCCCTACAATGAGCAGTTCTTC
CASRSDRGPYNEQFF
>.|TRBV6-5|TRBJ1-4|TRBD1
TGTGCCGGGAGGACAGGGTTTGAAAAACTGTTTTTT
CAGRTGFEKLFF
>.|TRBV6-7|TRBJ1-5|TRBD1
TGTGCCAGCAGAGGATACAGGGGGCCTAATCAGCCCCAGCATTTT
CASRGYRGPNQPQHF
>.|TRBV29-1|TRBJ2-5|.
TGCAGCGCCCGCGTCGGAGCGGGAGAGACCCAGTACTTC
CSARVGAGETQYF
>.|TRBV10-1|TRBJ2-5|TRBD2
TGCGCCAGCAGTGTCGCGGGACGGGGGGGCCGGGAGACCCAGTACTTC
CASSVAGRGGRETQYF
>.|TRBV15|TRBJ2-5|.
TGTGCCACCAGCAGAGATCTTGGGAGAGAGACCCAGTACTTC
CATSRDLGRETQYF
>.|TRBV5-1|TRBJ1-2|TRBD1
TGCGCCAGCAGCCTGGACAGGGGCTATGGCTACACCTTC
CASSLDRGYGYTF
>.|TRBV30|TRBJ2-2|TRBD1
TGTGCCTGGAGTGTATTGGTACAGGGGCCCGGGGAGCTGTTTTTT
CAWSVLVQGPGELFF
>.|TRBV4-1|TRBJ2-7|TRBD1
TGCGCCAGCAGCGCCCGACAGGGGACGATCGACGAGCAGTACTTC
CASSARQGTIDEQYF
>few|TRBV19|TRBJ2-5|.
TGTGCCAGTAGTTCGGAGGTGGGGTCGGAGACCCAGTACTTC
CASSSEVGSETQYF
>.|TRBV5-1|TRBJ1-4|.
TGCGCCAGCAGCTTAACCGGGACATTAAGAGAAAAACTGTTTTTT
CASSLTGTLREKLFF
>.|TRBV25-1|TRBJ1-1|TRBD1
TGTGCCAGCAGTGCCCGACAGGGGAGCACTGAAGCTTTCTTT
CASSARQGSTEAFF
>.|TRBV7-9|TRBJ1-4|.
TGTGCCAGCAGCTTCGCGGGGGGCGAAAAACTGTTTTTT
CASSFAGGEKLFF
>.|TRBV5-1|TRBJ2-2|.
TGCGCCAGCAGCGCGCAAACAGGGTGGAACACCGGGGAGCTGTTTTTT
CASSAQTGWNTGELFF
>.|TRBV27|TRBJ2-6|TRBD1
TGTGCCAGCGCACCGGGACAGTTCCGCTCTGGGGCCAACGTCCTGACTTTC
CASAPGQFRSGANVLTF
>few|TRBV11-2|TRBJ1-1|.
TGTGCCAGCAGCCGTCCGGGACACATTACGGGCACTGAAGCTTTCTTT
CASSRPGHITGTEAFF
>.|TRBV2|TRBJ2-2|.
TGTGCCAGCAGTGAACAGGGAACCGGGGAGCTGTTTTTT
CASSEQGTGELFF
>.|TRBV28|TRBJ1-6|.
TGTGCCAGCAGTGACCTATCTGAGGCGCGTTCACCCCTCCACTTT
CASSDLSEARSPLHF
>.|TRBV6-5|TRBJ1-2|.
TGTGCCAGCATCGTGGGGGGGTTAGGTGGCTACACCTTC
CASIVGGLGGYTF
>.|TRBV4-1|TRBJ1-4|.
TGCGCCAGCAGTCCTGCGCAGGGGTTTGGTGAAAAACTGTTTTTT
CASSPAQGFGEKLFF
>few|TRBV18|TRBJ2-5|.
TGTGCCAGCTCAACAGGAGAGACCCAGTACTTC
CASSTGETQYF
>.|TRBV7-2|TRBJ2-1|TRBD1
TGTGCCAGCAGCTTGGCACAGGGGGCTCTGTACAATGAGCAGTTCTTC
CASSLAQGALYNEQFF
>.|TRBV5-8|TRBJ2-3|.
TGTGCCAGCAGCTTGGGGCGGGTAGATACGCAGTATTTT
CASSLGRVDTQYF
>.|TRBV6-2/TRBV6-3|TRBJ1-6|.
TGTGCCAGCAGTTACTCGGGTGGCAGGCCAAGCTCCTATAATTCACCCCTCCACTTT
CASSYSGGRPSSYNSPLHF
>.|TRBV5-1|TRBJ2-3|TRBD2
TGCGCCAGCAGCTTGGCGGGGGGTATGACAGATACGCAGTATTTT
CASSLAGGMTDTQYF
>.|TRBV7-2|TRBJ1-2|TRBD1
TGTGCCAGCGGACAGGGGCTAACTAAGTTAGCTAACTATGGCTACACCTTC
CASGQGLTKLANYGYTF
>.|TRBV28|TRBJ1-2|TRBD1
TGTGCCAGCAGTCCAGGGACAGGGGGCTTTGGCTACACCTTC
CASSPGTGGFGYTF
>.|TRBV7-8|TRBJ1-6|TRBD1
TGTGCCAGCAGCTACAGGACAGGGGGTAATTCACCCCTCCACTTT
CASSYRTGGNSPLHF
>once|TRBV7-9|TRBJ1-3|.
TGTGCCAGCAGCTTAGGACTAGGAAACACCATATATTTT
CASSLGLGNTIYF
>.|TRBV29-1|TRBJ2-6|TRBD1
TGCAGCGTCGGACAGGGGAGCTCTGGGGCCAACGTCCTGACTTTC
CSVGQGSSGANVLTF
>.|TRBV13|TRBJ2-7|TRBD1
TGTGCCAGCAGCTCGACAGGGGGTGGCTACGAGCAGTACTTC
CASSSTGGGYEQYF
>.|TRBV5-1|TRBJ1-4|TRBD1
TGCGCCAGCAGCCCCCGGACAGGGGATGGCGAAAAACTGTTTTTT
CASSPRTGDGEKLFF
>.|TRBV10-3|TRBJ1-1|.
TGTGCCATCAGTGCCATCTACAGGTCGAACACTGAAGCTTTCTTT
CAISAIYRSNTEAFF
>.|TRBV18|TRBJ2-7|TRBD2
TGTGCCAGCTCACCACCGGGATCCAGCGGGGGAGCCTACGAGCAGTACTTC
CASSPPGSSGGAYEQYF
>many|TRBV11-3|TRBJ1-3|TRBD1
TGTGCCAGCAGCTTGGGACAGGACTCTGGAAACACCATATATTTT
CASSLGQDSGNTIYF
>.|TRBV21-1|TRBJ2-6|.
TGTGCCAGCATCCTAGGGGAAGGGGCTGGGGCCAACGTCCTGACTTTC
CASILGEGAGANVLTF
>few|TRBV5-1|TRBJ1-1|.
TGCGCCAGCAGCTCACTCCCCCCCCAGGTTCCGCCGAACACTGAAGCTTTCTTT
CASSSLPPQVPPNTEAFF
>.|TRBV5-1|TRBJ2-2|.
TGCGCCAGCATGGCGGACACCGGGGAGCTGTTTTTT
CASMADTGELFF
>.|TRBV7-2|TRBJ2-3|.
TGTGCCAGCAGCTTAGGTAGCGCAGATACGCAGTATTTT
CASSLGSADTQYF
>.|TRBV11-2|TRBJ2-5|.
TGTGCCAGCAGCTTAGGAGCAGGATTGGAGACCCAGTACTTC
CASSLGAGLETQYF
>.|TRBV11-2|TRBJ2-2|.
TGTGCCAGCGGTCTCAGGGGTGTCGGGGAGCTGTTTTTT
CASGLRGVGELFF
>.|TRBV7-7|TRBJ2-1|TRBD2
TGTGCTCCCACGGGGGGGGACCCCGGGAATGAGCAGTTCTTC
CAPTGGDPGNEQFF
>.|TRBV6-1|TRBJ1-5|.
TGTGCCAGCAGTGAAGTTTCAACAAGCAATCAGCCCCAGCATTTT
CASSEVSTSNQPQHF
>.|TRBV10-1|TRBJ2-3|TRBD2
TGCGCCAGCACCCGGGACGGGGGGGATACGCAGTATTTT
CASTRDGGDTQYF
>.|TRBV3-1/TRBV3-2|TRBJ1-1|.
TGTGCCAGCAGCCCCGGCGGAGCGGGAGGTTTCTTT
CASSPGGAGGFF
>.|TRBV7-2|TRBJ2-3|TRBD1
TGTGCCAGCAGCCTTGGACAGGGCGCGGATACGCAGTATTTT
CASSLGQGADTQYF